The 30 T cell receptor beta chains given below trace back to one sample, sequenced in a study of CD8 T cells in ankylosing spondylitis (dated by TCRdb to 2015 to 2018). The paper as a whole reports these results and caveats: A TCR beta motif of seven or eight highly homologous amino acid variants appeared characteristic of blood from ankylosing spondylitis patients.

The protocol used for the library was 5' RACE. Data came from an Illumina HiSeq 2500. The public reads were reprocessed in TCRdb via fastp at Q25 and MiXCR, keeping in-frame beta chains. Each CDR3 protein gets just one entry, which takes the most common genes and DNA from the rows behind it. The sample table shows around 770,000 distinct CDR3 sequences, and 10% to 15% are seen once. About 0.5% of the sample is held by the ten biggest clonotypes. No antigen has been identified for these receptors. Material: blood, either unsorted or a sorted T cell fraction (not recorded which). These receptors were collected from a male donor with ankylosing spondylitis.

The chain links TRBV30 to TRBJ2-4; 8 bases align to TRBD2. The V gene's germline CDR1 is GTSNPN and CDR2 SVGIG (reference sequence). V gave up 4 bases and J gave up 9 bases; unmatched junction bases: 8. The CDR3 loop spans 13 amino acids. This CDR3 reads CAWTGGAGGIQYF. CDR3 sequence (DNA): TGTGCCTGGACCGGGGGGGCTGGAGGCATTCAGTACTTC.

This clonotype has a count of ten or more. The chain links TRBV7-2 to TRBJ1-1; the D gene is possibly TRBD1 (6 bases). Trimming stripped 3 bases from V and 1 base from J, with 9 bases between. Germline CDR1 is SGHTA and CDR2 is FQGNSA. This CDR3 has 14 amino acids. The CDR3 region has the DNA TGTGCCAGCAGCTTTACAGGGTGGAACACTGAAGCTTTCTTT. It is translated as CASSFTGWNTEAFF.

This clonotype was counted a few times. No DNA is shown, since the ends of the CDR3 on it are uncertain; the CDR3 is the one TCRdb lists. This rearrangement joins TRBV28 to TRBJ2-2; whether TRBD2, the table's D call, matches the DNA was not checked. The CDR3 has 17 amino acids, counting both end residues. From germline, CDR1 is MDHEN and CDR2 SYDVKM. The CDR3 loop is CASNTRTSGDTGELFFF.

There are a few counts of this clonotype. V is TRBV20-1 and J is TRBJ1-1, with 8 bases matching TRBD1. Germline values: CDR1 DFQATT, CDR2 SNEGSKA (reference sequence). The J segment lost 7 bases and the V segment lost 4 bases, leaving 11 bases of the junction unmatched. The CDR3 is 14 residues long. The CDR3 region is CSAIPFRGRIEAFF. The CDR3 nucleotides are TGCAGTGCTATTCCTTTCAGGGGGCGGATTGAAGCTTTCTTT.

This clonotype was picked up a small number of times. The chain is built from TRBV5-1 and TRBJ1-2; D gene uncertain. The V gene lost 4 bases and the J gene lost 8 bases, with 12 bases spanning the gap. In germline, CDR1 is SGHRS, CDR2 YFSETQ. The CDR3 consists of 12 residues. This CDR3 reads CASSIESAGYTF. In nucleotides, the CDR3 is TGCGCCAGCAGCATAGAGTCGGCCGGCTACACCTTC.

The chain recombines TRBV5-1 with TRBJ1-2, with D possibly being TRBD1 (6 bases). Germline V gene lookup returns CDR1 SGHRS and CDR2 YFSETQ. The CDR3 contains 15 residues. V was clipped by 0 bases and J by 4 bases, with 13 bases between them. CDR3 loop: CASSLGQALAYGYTF. Here the CDR3 DNA reads TGCGCCAGCAGCTTGGGACAGGCATTAGCCTATGGCTACACCTTC.

This clonotype was observed a few times. V is TRBV20-1 and J is TRBJ2-7, with D perhaps TRBD2 (7 bases). CDR3 length equals 15 residues. Germline V gene data show CDR1 as DFQATT and CDR2 as SNEGSKA (reference sequence). Trimming removed 3 bases at V and 2 bases at J, with 17 bases between. CDR3 in amino acids: CSASRGGRLPYEQYF. The CDR3 DNA follows: TGCAGTGCTAGTAGGGGGGGGCGCCTACCCTACGAGCAGTACTTC.

This clonotype has ten or more counts. The chain combines TRBV20-1 with TRBJ2-1, with 7 bases matching TRBD2. Trimming removed 4 bases from V and 13 bases from J; junction bases left unmatched: 7. The germline CDR1 and CDR2 sequences are DFQATT and SNEGSKA (reference sequence). This CDR3 is 11 amino acids long. This CDR3 reads CSAKGPGGQFF. CDR3 in DNA: TGCAGTGCTAAAGGTCCGGGAGGCCAGTTCTTC.

The table lists this clonotype with many counts. The chain couples TRBV5-1 to TRBJ1-1, with D hard to call. The germline CDR1 and CDR2 sequences are SGHRS and YFSETQ. The CDR3 is 14 residues long. V dropped 0 bases and J dropped 1 base, with 7 bases sitting between them. The CDR3 nucleotides are TGCGCCAGCAGCTTGGCATCAGGGAACACTGAAGCTTTCTTT. Its translation is CASSLASGNTEAFF.

This clonotype has a handful of counts. This chain uses TRBV20-1 with TRBJ2-7; TRBD2 matches at 7 bases. The V segment lost 1 base and the J segment 5 bases; nucleotides outside the gene matches: 11. The CDR3 length is 15 residues. Germline V CDR1 and CDR2: DFQATT, SNEGSKA (reference sequence). The CDR3: CSARVWAGVYHEQYF. The CDR3 DNA reads as TGCAGTGCTAGAGTTTGGGCGGGAGTATACCACGAGCAGTACTTC.

This clonotype was seen a few times. CDR3 sequence: CASSQVLSEAYSNQPQHF. In DNA, the CDR3 is TGCGCCAGCAGCCAAGTGCTCAGCGAAGCTTATAGCAATCAGCCCCAGCATTTT. This chain joins TRBV4-3 and TRBJ1-5; D unresolved. Looked up from germline, CDR1 is LGHNA and CDR2 is YSLEER. V was cut by 1 base and J by 0 bases, with 16 bases left in between. The CDR3 sequence is 18 residues long.

This clonotype has only a few counts. V gene TRBV24-1 combines with J gene TRBJ2-5, with a weak D call TRBD1 (6 bases). There are 13 residues in the CDR3. The V end was cut by 7 bases, the J end by 5 bases, with 13 bases between. Germline-derived CDR1 and CDR2 are KGHDR and SFDVKD. CDR3 DNA: TGTGCCACCAGGGAGACAGGAAGGGAGACCCAGTACTTC. Translation: CATRETGRETQYF.

This clonotype turned up a few times. The chain recombines TRBV20-1 with TRBJ2-7; TRBD2 matches 14 bases. The V gene end was trimmed by 3 bases and the J gene end by 3 bases; junction bases not matched to a gene: 4. Germline V lookup: CDR1 DFQATT, CDR2 SNEGSKA (reference sequence). The CDR3 is made up of 15 amino acids. The CDR3 reads CSARVGLAGGYEQYF. CDR3 in DNA: TGCAGTGCTAGGGTTGGACTAGCGGGAGGCTACGAGCAGTACTTC.

This clonotype was counted a few times. The V gene is TRBV4-1, the J gene TRBJ1-1; no definite D call. Trimming pared 7 bases from V and 7 bases from J, leaving 22 bases between. CDR3 length: 15 amino acids. CDR1 and CDR2 from the germline V gene are MGHRA and YSYEKL. Here the CDR3 DNA reads TGCGCCAGCACTCCCCTATGGCGGCTAGGTAGTGAAGCTTTCTTT. It yields the protein CASTPLWRLGSEAFF.

This chain connects TRBV2 to TRBJ2-7; unclear D gene. CDR3 size: 12 residues. V shed 11 bases and J shed 3 bases, with 14 bases lying between them. Germline assignment: CDR1 SNHLY and CDR2 FYNNEI. The CDR3 spells CAGSASSYEQYF. The CDR3 DNA reads as TGTGCCGGCTCGGCGAGTAGCTACGAGCAGTACTTC.

The rearrangement links TRBV5-1 to TRBJ2-1; weak D call: TRBD1 (6 bases). Germline CDR1 is SGHRS and CDR2 is YFSETQ. CDR3 length: 13 amino acids. The ends were cut back, 9 bases at V and 0 bases at J, with 10 bases in the middle. The CDR3 region is CAKGQYSYNEQFF. CDR3 nucleotide sequence: TGCGCCAAAGGACAGTACTCCTACAATGAGCAGTTCTTC.

This clonotype occurred many times. This rearrangement joins TRBV12-3 or TRBV12-4 to TRBJ1-2; no clear D gene. This CDR3 contains 14 residues. V lost 7 bases to trimming and J lost 0 bases, with 12 bases between them. CDR3: CASTKSLANYGYTF. The CDR3, as DNA: TGTGCCAGCACCAAGTCTCTCGCTAACTATGGCTACACCTTC.

The gene calls are TRBV6-1 and TRBJ2-3, with 10 bases matching TRBD2. This CDR3 is 15 amino acids long. After removal of 5 bases from V and 4 bases from J, the junction contained 6 bases not matched to a gene. Germline V gives CDR1 MNHNS, CDR2 SASEGT. The CDR3 reads CASSSRAGGADTQYF. For the CDR3, the DNA is TGTGCCAGCAGTAGCCGAGCGGGAGGGGCAGATACGCAGTATTTT.

This chain uses TRBV28 with TRBJ2-3; D is unclear. The CDR3 has 13 residues. Germline V gene lookup returns CDR1 MDHEN and CDR2 SYDVKM. The V end was cut by 2 bases, the J end by 6 bases, with 9 bases between. CDR3 in amino acids: CASSLPSRDTQYF. The CDR3 coding sequence is TGTGCCAGCAGTTTACCCAGTCGGGATACGCAGTATTTT.

The table lists this clonotype with a few counts. DNA of the CDR3: TGCAGTGCCGGAAACCCCAGCGGGAGCACAGATACGCAGTATTTT. Its translation is CSAGNPSGSTDTQYF. This sequence joins TRBV20-1 and TRBJ2-3; weak D call: TRBD2 (6 bases). The CDR3 spans 15 residues. V was trimmed by 6 bases and J by 0 bases, leaving 16 bases between them. Germline values: CDR1 DFQATT, CDR2 SNEGSKA (reference sequence).

This chain joins TRBV7-2 and TRBJ1-4; D possibly corresponds to TRBD1 (6 bases). V lost 2 bases, J lost 11 bases, and 12 bases lay in between. This CDR3 is built from 13 residues. CDR1 and CDR2 (germline): SGHTA, FQGNSA. The CDR3 reads CASSLYRVEKLFF. The CDR3 nucleotides read TGTGCCAGCAGCTTATACAGGGTAGAGAAACTGTTTTTT.

The V and J genes are TRBV4-3 and TRBJ2-1, with D uncertain. In germline, CDR1 is LGHNA, CDR2 YSLEER. The CDR3 extends over 14 amino acids. V lost 3 bases, J lost 3 bases, and 9 bases lay in between. The CDR3 DNA is TGCGCCAGCAGCCATAGCACCTACTACAATGAGCAGTTCTTC. It codes for CASSHSTYYNEQFF.

This chain connects TRBV21-1 to TRBJ2-3; the table's TRBD1 call for D was not verified on the DNA. TRBV21-1 is a pseudogene segment. The CDR3 is 17 residues long. The CDR3 DNA reads as TGTGCCAGCAGTCTCAAAAAGGGGGTTGCTAGCACAGATACGCAGTATTTT. It codes for CASSLKKGVASTDTQYF.

This clonotype was observed many times. J is TRBJ2-2 and V is TRBV29-1, with D perhaps matching TRBD1 or TRBD2 (5 bases each). The CDR3 is 13 residues long. V was shortened by 1 base and J by 3 bases, with 6 bases between the two germline ends. CDR1 is SQVTM, CDR2 ANQGSEA, per germline. CDR3 DNA sequence: TGCAGCGTTGAAGGGGGGTACACCGGGGAGCTGTTTTTT. Protein product: CSVEGGYTGELFF.

This clonotype has a handful of counts. The gene calls are TRBV7-2 and TRBJ2-2; 7 bases agree with TRBD2. Germline V gene data show CDR1 as SGHTA and CDR2 as FQGNSA. This CDR3 contains 15 residues. V lost 5 bases to trimming and J lost 6 bases; unmatched junction nucleotides: 9. The CDR3 nucleotides read TGTGCCAGCAGCAACCGGGGAGGGGAAGCCGGGGAGCTGTTTTTT. Protein sequence: CASSNRGGEAGELFF.

This clonotype was counted a few times. The chain uses TRBV6-5 and TRBJ1-4; no clear D. The CDR3 consists of 14 residues. Germline CDR1 and CDR2: MNHEY and SVGAGI. Trimming cost V 4 bases and J 8 bases, with 14 bases left between them. The CDR3 protein is CASSSGPSSEKLFF. DNA for the CDR3: TGTGCCAGCAGTTCCGGGCCCTCGAGCGAAAAACTGTTTTTT.

The rearrangement joins TRBV11-3 to TRBJ2-3; 7 bases agree with TRBD2. The CDR3 is made up of 14 amino acids. Germline CDR1 is SGHNT and CDR2 is YENEEA. J lost 6 bases, V lost 2 bases, and 5 bases had no gene match. The CDR3 loop is CASSLFGGSDTQYF. The CDR3 DNA sequence: TGTGCCAGCAGCTTATTTGGCGGGAGTGATACGCAGTATTTT.

This clonotype has just a few counts. This chain joins TRBV6-4 and TRBJ1-6; D uncertain. Germline V gene lookup returns CDR1 MRHNA and CDR2 SNTAGT. The CDR3 extends over 14 amino acids. V lost 3 bases and J lost 9, with 12 bases in between. The CDR3 loop is CASSEYLAGSPLHF. The CDR3 region has the DNA TGTGCCAGCAGTGAGTACCTGGCCGGTTCACCCCTCCACTTT.

This clonotype was detected ten times or more. This chain uses TRBV7-6 with TRBJ1-5; no clear D gene. The CDR3 has 14 residues. Germline CDR1 is SGHVS and CDR2 is FNYEAQ. Trimming pared 0 bases from V and 0 bases from J, leaving 3 bases between. This CDR3 is CASSLAPSNQPQHF. In DNA, the CDR3 is TGTGCCAGCAGCTTAGCGCCTAGCAATCAGCCCCAGCATTTT.

The V gene is TRBV5-1, the J gene TRBJ2-2, with TRBD2 matching over 8 bases. The ends lost 8 bases at V and 3 bases at J; junction bases unmatched: 9. CDR3 length: 15 amino acids. The germline CDR1 and CDR2 sequences are SGHRS and YFSETQ. CDR3 DNA: TGCGCCAGTCGCACGGGAGGGATGGACACCGGGGAGCTGTTTTTT. Its protein product is CASRTGGMDTGELFF.